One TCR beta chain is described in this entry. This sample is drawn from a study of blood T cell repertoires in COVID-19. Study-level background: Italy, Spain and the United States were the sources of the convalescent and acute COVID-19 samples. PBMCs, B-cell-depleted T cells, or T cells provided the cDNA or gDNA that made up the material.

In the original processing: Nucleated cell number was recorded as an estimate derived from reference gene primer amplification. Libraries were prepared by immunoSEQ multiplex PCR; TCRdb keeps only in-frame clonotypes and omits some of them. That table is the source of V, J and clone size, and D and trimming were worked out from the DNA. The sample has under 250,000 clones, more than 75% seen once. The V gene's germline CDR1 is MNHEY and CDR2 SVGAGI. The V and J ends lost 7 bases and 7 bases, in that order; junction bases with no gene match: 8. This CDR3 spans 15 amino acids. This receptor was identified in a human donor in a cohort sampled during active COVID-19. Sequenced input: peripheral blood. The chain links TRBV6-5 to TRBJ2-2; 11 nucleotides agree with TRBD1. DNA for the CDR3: TGTGCCAGCACCAACGGGGGACAGGGGGACGGGGAGCTGTTTTTT. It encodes CASTNGGQGDGELFF.